A single sample gave rise to the 25 T cell receptor beta chains below, sequenced in a study of control samples from healthy donors and cancer patients. Profiled with immunoSEQ multiplex PCR; TCRdb holds only in-frame clones, not every one. The sample lists some 200,000 clones, over 90% occurring once. Sequencing used blood. All receptors come from a man aged 50-60 years in good health.

V usage is TRBV3-1 (or the pseudogene TRBV3-2) and J usage is TRBJ2-5, with 9 bases lining up with TRBD2. The germline gives CDR1 LGHDT, CDR2 YNNKEL (reference sequence). CDR3 length: 16 residues. V dropped 0 bases and J dropped 5; count of bases not matched to a gene: 7. The chain's CDR3 is CASSQDPAGGLETQYF. DNA for the CDR3: TGTGCCAGCAGCCAAGATCCAGCGGGGGGACTGGAGACCCAGTACTTC.

V gene TRBV19 combines with J gene TRBJ2-7; 7 bases are shared with TRBD2. Germline CDR1 and CDR2: LNHDA and SQIVND (reference sequence). The CDR3 consists of 15 residues. With V trimmed by 6 bases and J by 2 bases, 10 bases remained unmatched. CDR3 coding DNA: TGTGCCAGTAGCCCGCAGACGGGAGGCGCCTACGAGCAGTACTTC. Protein product: CASSPQTGGAYEQYF.

V and J are TRBV5-1 and TRBJ1-1, with 8 bases that match TRBD1. The V and J ends lost 3 bases and 11 bases, in that order; junction bases with no gene match: 9. This CDR3 comprises 13 residues. Germline V lookup: CDR1 SGHRS, CDR2 YFSETQ. The CDR3 DNA sequence: TGCGCCAGCAGCTCACAGGGGGGCTTGGGGGCTTTCTTT. It is translated as CASSSQGGLGAFF.

This chain uses TRBV28 with TRBJ1-6; D is uncertain. Germline V gene lookup returns CDR1 MDHEN and CDR2 SYDVKM. The CDR3 covers 15 residues. V lost 2 bases, J lost 5 bases, and 10 bases lay in between. The CDR3 DNA sequence: TGTGCCAGCAGTTTAACCAAGACGCATAATTCACCCCTCCACTTT. Residues: CASSLTKTHNSPLHF.

This clone was counted once. The chain links TRBV27 to TRBJ1-6, with TRBD1 as a possible D gene (5 bases). V was pared by 9 bases and J by 8 bases, with 14 bases between. Germline V lookup: CDR1 MNHEY, CDR2 SMNVEV (reference sequence). CDR3 length equals 13 residues. The CDR3 sequence is CASRDLGDSPLHF. Here the CDR3 DNA reads TGTGCCAGTCGGGATCTAGGGGATTCACCCCTCCACTTT.

Of note for this clone: No conserved phenylalanine or tryptophan ends this CDR3, so it is likely a read error. Because the CDR3's place on the DNA is in doubt, the DNA is left out and the CDR3 is given as listed by TCRdb. The chain recombines TRBV10-1 with TRBJ1-2; the table's TRBD1 call for D was not verified on the DNA. The CDR3 length is 11 residues, termini included. Germline CDR1 reads WNHNN; CDR2 reads SYGVQD (reference sequence). CDR3 residues: CASSGLPGDRR.

This clone was observed a few times. As DNA, the CDR3 is TGTGCCAGCAGTTACCAGCTCCGTGAGCAGTTCTTC. Its protein product is CASSYQLREQFF. The V and J genes are TRBV6-2 or TRBV6-3 and TRBJ2-1; the D is unclear. CDR3 length equals 12 residues. Between the trimmed V and J ends, which lost 2 bases and 9 bases, there was a span of 8 bases. Germline lookup yields CDR1 MNHEY and CDR2 SVGEGT.

The DNA of the CDR3 is TGTGCCACTAGACCCGCGGGACTAGACACAGATACGCAGTATTTT. Translating gives CATRPAGLDTDTQYF. The chain joins TRBV9 to TRBJ2-3; 8 nucleotides agree with TRBD2. The J segment lost 2 bases and the V segment lost 9 bases, leaving 11 bases of the junction unmatched. Germline V gene lookup returns CDR1 SGDLS and CDR2 YYNGEE. The CDR3 totals 15 residues.

V usage is TRBV5-1 and J usage is TRBJ1-4; D ambiguous. Trimming took 5 bases from V and 4 from J, leaving 12 bases between them. The germline V gene encodes CDR1 SGHRS and CDR2 YFSETQ. This CDR3 is built from 14 residues. CDR3 nucleotide sequence: TGCGCCAGCAGAGAGGCTGGTATTAATGAAAAACTGTTTTTT. Translating it yields CASREAGINEKLFF. Variable domain in full (rest from reference TRBV5-1 and TRBJ1-4): KAGVTQTPRYLIKTRGQQVTLSCSPISGHRSVSWYQQTPGQGLQFLFEYFSETQRNKGNFPGRFSGRQFSNSRSEMNVSTLELGDSALYLCASREAGINEKLFFGSGTQLSVL.

The chain has TRBV5-1 and TRBJ1-5; D unresolved. This CDR3 is 14 amino acids long. V dropped 3 bases and J dropped 4 bases, with 11 bases sitting between them. In germline, CDR1 is SGHRS, CDR2 YFSETQ. CDR3 protein: CASSSGAPNQPQHF. CDR3 DNA: TGCGCCAGCAGCTCGGGCGCCCCGAATCAGCCCCAGCATTTT. Together with reference TRBV5-1 and TRBJ1-5, the CDR3 gives the full variable domain: KAGVTQTPRYLIKTRGQQVTLSCSPISGHRSVSWYQQTPGQGLQFLFEYFSETQRNKGNFPGRFSGRQFSNSRSEMNVSTLELGDSALYLCASSSGAPNQPQHFGDGTRLSIL.

This sequence joins TRBV28 and TRBJ1-2, with D possibly matching TRBD1 (5 bases). The CDR3 sequence is 11 residues long. The ends were cut back, 10 bases at V and 4 bases at J, with 10 bases in the middle. Germline V gene lookup returns CDR1 MDHEN and CDR2 SYDVKM. The CDR3 sequence is CAIDTGYGYTF. CDR3 coding DNA: TGTGCCATCGACACAGGCTATGGCTACACCTTC.

CDR3 region: CASSFMGDEQFF. CDR3 nucleotides: TGTGCCAGCAGTTTCATGGGGGATGAGCAGTTCTTC. The chain couples TRBV6-5 to TRBJ2-1; tentatively, D is TRBD1 or TRBD2 (5 bases each). The CDR3 sequence is 12 residues long. Per germline, CDR1 MNHEY and CDR2 SVGAGI. V was clipped by 4 bases and J by 8 bases, with 9 bases between them.

The table lists this clone with a count of one. The rearrangement links TRBV3-1 (or the pseudogene TRBV3-2) to TRBJ1-3; no reliable D call. V was cut by 0 bases and J by 3 bases, with 9 bases left in between. Germline loops: CDR1 LGHDT, CDR2 YNNKEL (reference sequence). The CDR3 spans 15 residues. CDR3 loop: CASSQDEVGGNTIYF. The CDR3 nucleotides read TGTGCCAGCAGCCAAGATGAAGTCGGTGGAAACACCATATATTTT.

The chain combines TRBV6-6 with TRBJ1-5, with D possibly TRBD1 on 5 matching bases. Per the germline V gene, CDR1 is MNHNY and CDR2 is SVGAGI (reference sequence). The CDR3 has 16 amino acids. V dropped 0 bases and J dropped 2 bases, with 11 bases sitting between them. The chain's CDR3 is CASSYSDAGGNQPQHF. CDR3 nucleotide sequence: TGTGCCAGCAGTTACTCGGACGCGGGGGGCAATCAGCCCCAGCATTTT.

This chain uses TRBV7-8 with TRBJ2-7, with 10 bases that match TRBD1. The CDR3 spans 17 residues. The J segment lost 0 bases and the V segment lost 1 base, leaving 6 bases of the junction unmatched. Germline V gene lookup returns CDR1 SGHVS and CDR2 FQNEAQ. The CDR3: CASSLVLDRGSSYEQYV. In DNA form, the CDR3 reads TGTGCCAGCAGCTTAGTGCTGGACAGGGGGAGCTCCTACGAGCAGTACGTC.

With regard to this clone: Other DNA sequences within the sample encode an identical CDR3. The genes are TRBV3-1 (or the pseudogene TRBV3-2) and TRBJ1-2; possibly TRBD1 for D (6 bases). Trimming stripped 0 bases from V and 8 bases from J, with 16 bases between. The CDR3 runs 15 residues. Germline V gives CDR1 LGHDT, CDR2 YNNKEL (reference sequence). CDR3: CASSQDSAGAGGYTF. CDR3 sequence (DNA): TGTGCCAGCAGCCAAGATTCGGCGGGGGCCGGGGGCTACACCTTC.

The chain uses TRBV7-2 and TRBJ1-3, with D unresolved. V lost 5 bases and J lost 5, with 10 bases in between. In germline, CDR1 is SGHTA, CDR2 FQGNSA. This CDR3 is built from 13 residues. This chain's CDR3 is CASSARSRNTIYF. CDR3 sequence (DNA): TGTGCCAGCAGCGCGCGCTCCAGAAACACCATATATTTT.

The chain couples TRBV19 to TRBJ1-2; D not resolved. V lost 3 bases, J lost 7 bases, and 12 bases lay in between. CDR3 length: 13 amino acids. The germline V gene has CDR1 LNHDA and CDR2 SQIVND (reference sequence). The CDR3 coding sequence is TGTGCCAGTAGTATCAAATTAGAGACTGGCTACACCTTC. Amino acid sequence: CASSIKLETGYTF.

This clone was detected once. This chain links TRBV19 with TRBJ1-3; D not certain. With 5 bases removed from V and 0 bases from J, the gap between germline ends came to 11 bases. Germline lookup yields CDR1 LNHDA and CDR2 SQIVND (reference sequence). The CDR3 sequence is 15 residues long. The chain's CDR3 is CASSPSWTSGNTIYF. DNA for the CDR3: TGTGCCAGTAGTCCATCGTGGACCTCTGGAAACACCATATATTTT.

The J gene is TRBJ2-7, the V gene TRBV18, with 8 nucleotides matching TRBD1. Germline V gene sequence: CDR1 KGHSH, CDR2 LQKENI. There are 13 residues in the CDR3. Unmatched junction bases numbered 4, after V lost 3 bases and J lost 6 bases. In nucleotides, the CDR3 is TGTGCCAGCTCACCGGACAGGGACGGCGAGCAGTACTTC. It codes for CASSPDRDGEQYF.

This chain joins TRBV9 and TRBJ1-2; D uncertain. This CDR3 has 14 residues. CDR1 SGDLS and CDR2 YYNGEE come from the germline V gene. V shed 4 bases and J shed 5 bases, with 15 bases lying between them. The CDR3 spells CASSPPRGWYGYTF. The CDR3 coding sequence is TGTGCCAGCAGCCCCCCCCGGGGATGGTATGGCTACACCTTC.

The chain has TRBV3-1 (or the pseudogene TRBV3-2) and TRBJ2-3; D is uncertain. The germline V gene encodes CDR1 LGHDT and CDR2 YNNKEL (reference sequence). CDR3 length: 18 residues. V lost 0 bases and J lost 1, with 17 bases in between. Here the CDR3 DNA reads TGTGCCAGCAGCCAAGATTTGAGGCGCGCCAATGGCACAGATACGCAGTATTTT. This gives the protein CASSQDLRRANGTDTQYF.

The genes are TRBV4-1 and TRBJ1-1, with D possibly matching TRBD1 (5 bases). The V and J ends lost 1 base and 1 base respectively, with 16 bases between them. The germline gives CDR1 MGHRA, CDR2 YSYEKL. The CDR3 length is 17 residues. The CDR3 sequence: CASSQGEGMKTNTEAFF. DNA for the CDR3: TGCGCCAGCAGCCAAGGGGAGGGGATGAAGACGAACACTGAAGCTTTCTTT.

The V call is TRBV19, the J call TRBJ1-2, with D tentatively TRBD1 (5 bases). Trimming left V 3 bases short and J 5 bases short, with 13 bases between. From germline, CDR1 is LNHDA and CDR2 SQIVND (reference sequence). The CDR3 is 14 residues long. As DNA, the CDR3 is TGTGCCAGTAGTATTAGGGGCACGGGGTATGGCTACACCTTC. Amino acid sequence: CASSIRGTGYGYTF.

As concerns this clone: This specimen includes other DNA sequences encoding the same CDR3. V and J are TRBV7-3 and TRBJ1-2; the D gene is possibly TRBD1 (5 bases). The germline CDR1 and CDR2 sequences are SGHTA and FQGTGA. V lost 1 base and J 8 bases, leaving 11 bases between the germline ends. The CDR3 contains 13 residues. The CDR3 reads CASSLRQGGGYTF. For the CDR3, the DNA is TGTGCCAGCAGCTTAAGGCAGGGAGGGGGCTACACCTTC.